The 32 T cell receptor beta chains listed next were all sequenced from one sample in a study of T cell clusters in autoimmune cytopenias. About 37,500 genome equivalents of blood DNA were amplified for TRB. TRB was amplified by touch-down multiplex PCR, primer pools A and B combined. TCRdb re-called the multiplex PCR reads and shows each CDR3 protein once, DNA omitted. The ten most abundant clones cover 53% of a sample with approximately 1,900 distinct CDR3 sequences. Sequencing was done on a sample of peripheral blood. Every receptor here comes from a human donor with an autoimmune cytopenia or autoimmune hepatitis (not recorded which).

This clonotype is called large based on its frequency. This chain uses TRBV15 with TRBJ2-7; TCRdb indicates TRBD2, and absent DNA this call remains unverified. The CDR3 consists of 14 residues. CDR1 is LNHNV and CDR2 is YYDKDF in the germline V gene (reference sequence). The CDR3 sequence: CATSTGTSGYEQYF.

The chain combines TRBV5-1 with TRBJ1-2; no DNA is available, so the TRBD1 call from TCRdb remains unchecked. The CDR3 sequence is 14 residues long. Germline V lookup: CDR1 SGHRS, CDR2 YFSETQ. The CDR3 region is CASSLETGTFDYTF.

The rearrangement joins TRBV19 to TRBJ2-3; TCRdb names TRBD2, which stays unverified in the absence of DNA. Germline V lookup: CDR1 LNHDA, CDR2 SQIVND (reference sequence). This CDR3 has 16 residues. The CDR3 region is CASSWTSGGGKDTQYF.

This clonotype shows up as medium-sized by frequency. The V call is TRBV5-6, the J call TRBJ1-6. This CDR3 comprises 15 residues. Germline V gene lookup returns CDR1 SGHDT and CDR2 YYEEEE. The CDR3 spells CASSLGSSYNSPLHF.

The chain carries TRBV7-9 and TRBJ2-5; TCRdb reports TRBD2, a call that lacks DNA to check it against. Germline V gene sequence: CDR1 SEHNR, CDR2 FQNEAQ (reference sequence). This CDR3 is 17 amino acids long. This CDR3 is CASSFGGGGIFQETQYF.

The chain uses TRBV12-5 and TRBJ2-3; with no DNA, the TCRdb D assignment of TRBD1 cannot be verified. Looked up from germline, CDR1 is LGHNT and CDR2 is FRNRAP. The CDR3 is 16 amino acids. The CDR3 here is CASGLPGYGSTDTQYF.

The chain employs TRBV20-1 and TRBJ1-6; TCRdb's D call of TRBD1 is untestable without DNA. Germline V CDR1 and CDR2: DFQATT, SNEGSKA (reference sequence). The length of the CDR3 is 17 residues. CDR3 amino acids: CSARALTGSAYNSPLHF.

This chain links TRBV20-1 with TRBJ2-7; the D call from TCRdb, TRBD2, cannot be confirmed without DNA. The CDR3 has 17 residues. Germline values: CDR1 DFQATT, CDR2 SNEGSKA (reference sequence). Here the CDR3 reads CSAVTPSPGLAAYEQYF.

In terms of frequency, this clonotype is medium-sized. This CDR3 is CASSEGGAPNEQFF. The V and J genes are TRBV6-1 and TRBJ2-1; TCRdb gives TRBD1 as the D gene, but with no DNA this cannot be confirmed. Per the germline V gene, CDR1 is MNHNS and CDR2 is SASEGT. CDR3 length equals 14 residues.

This chain uses TRBV11-1 with TRBJ1-3. The CDR3 has 13 amino acids. Germline loops: CDR1 SGHAT, CDR2 FQDESV (reference sequence). This CDR3 is CASSLEPGNTIYF. Based on the CDR3 plus reference TRBV11-1 and TRBJ1-3, the full variable domain is EAEVAQSPRYKITEKSQAVAFWCDPISGHATLYWYRQILGQGPELLVQFQDESVVDDSQLPKDRFSAERLKGVDSTLKIQPAELGDSAMYLCASSLEPGNTIYFGEGSWLTVV.

This clonotype is identified as large (0.1 to 1%) from frequency. V usage is TRBV29-1 and J usage is TRBJ2-2. The CDR3 runs to 13 residues. The germline gives CDR1 SQVTM, CDR2 ANQGSEA. The CDR3 reads CSVEGQNTGELFF.

Considering frequency, this clonotype is medium-sized. This chain uses TRBV6-5 with TRBJ2-2; absent DNA, TCRdb's TRBD2 call cannot be checked. The CDR3 contains 14 residues. Germline V lookup: CDR1 MNHEY, CDR2 SVGAGI. CDR3 protein: CASSYIAGTGELFF.

The chain couples TRBV20-1 to TRBJ2-5; checking the TCRdb D call of TRBD2 is not possible without DNA. Germline V gene lookup returns CDR1 DFQATT and CDR2 SNEGSKA (reference sequence). The CDR3 totals 17 residues. This CDR3 reads CSASPYTSGGEQETQYF.

This sequence joins TRBV11-2 and TRBJ1-5. This CDR3 contains 14 residues. Germline CDR1 SGHAT, CDR2 FQNNGV. The CDR3 reads CASSSDTSGQPQHF.

This clonotype is medium-sized by frequency. V gene TRBV7-9 combines with J gene TRBJ1-1; as DNA is missing, the TRBD1 call by TCRdb cannot be tested. CDR3 size: 14 residues. CDR1 and CDR2 (germline): SEHNR, FQNEAQ (reference sequence). CDR3 in amino acids: CASSLGPRDTEAFF.

The chain recombines TRBV20-1 with TRBJ2-3. Germline V lookup: CDR1 DFQATT, CDR2 SNEGSKA (reference sequence). The CDR3 is made up of 14 amino acids. CDR3 amino acids: CSAADPDYTDTQYF.

The V gene is TRBV5-6, the J gene TRBJ1-2; TCRdb outputs TRBD1, but without DNA this stays unchecked. Germline CDR1 is SGHDT and CDR2 is YYEEEE. The CDR3 spans 14 residues. CDR3 sequence reads: CASSQQGGGNGYTF.

This clonotype shows up as medium-sized by frequency. The chain couples TRBV19 to TRBJ2-1; TCRdb indicates TRBD1, and absent DNA this call remains unverified. This CDR3 is 15 amino acids long. Germline assignment: CDR1 LNHDA and CDR2 SQIVND (reference sequence). The CDR3 region is CASRLGQGAKDEQFF.

This clonotype is medium-sized by frequency. The J gene is TRBJ2-1, the V gene TRBV27; TCRdb selects TRBD1, and the lack of DNA leaves this call unchecked. The CDR3 runs 16 residues. The V gene's germline CDR1 is MNHEY and CDR2 SMNVEV (reference sequence). This CDR3 is CASSPIGTGTVHEQFF.

The rearrangement links TRBV7-6 to TRBJ2-7; TCRdb reports TRBD2, a call that lacks DNA to check it against. CDR3 length: 13 amino acids. Germline-derived CDR1 and CDR2 are SGHVS and FNYEAQ. The CDR3 loop is CASSSGGAYEQYF.

This clonotype is classed as medium-sized by frequency. The rearrangement links TRBV6-1 to TRBJ2-1; TCRdb outputs TRBD1, but without DNA this stays unchecked. The CDR3 totals 13 residues. Germline V lookup: CDR1 MNHNS, CDR2 SASEGT. CDR3 in amino acids: CASSVAGRGEQFF.

This clonotype counts as medium-sized by frequency. The chain carries TRBV12-3 or TRBV12-4 and TRBJ2-5. This CDR3 is 14 amino acids long. This CDR3 is CASSLVSGRETQYF.

By frequency, this clonotype registers medium-sized. V is TRBV5-6 and J is TRBJ1-1; TCRdb indicates TRBD1, and absent DNA this call remains unverified. The CDR3 spans 15 residues. CDR1 and CDR2 from the germline V gene are SGHDT and YYEEEE. The chain's CDR3 is CASSLWGRVNTEAFF. The full variable domain, completed using reference TRBV5-6 and TRBJ1-1, is DAGVTQSPTHLIKTRGQQVTLRCSPKSGHDTVSWYQQALGQGPQFIFQYYEEEERQRGNFPDRFSGHQFPNYSSELNVNALLLGDSALYLCASSLWGRVNTEAFFGQGTRLTVV.

This clonotype is medium-sized (0.01 to 0.1%) by frequency. The rearrangement uses TRBV12-3 or TRBV12-4 and TRBJ1-3. The CDR3 has 13 amino acids. CDR3 region: CASSLWVDSTIYF.

Frequency places this clonotype as medium-sized. The chain joins TRBV12-3 or TRBV12-4 to TRBJ2-2; TCRdb outputs TRBD1, but without DNA this stays unchecked. This CDR3 is 14 amino acids long. CDR3 protein: CASSATTESGELFF.

The chain couples TRBV20-1 to TRBJ1-2; TCRdb reports TRBD1, a call that lacks DNA to check it against. The CDR3 runs to 13 residues. Germline values: CDR1 DFQATT, CDR2 SNEGSKA (reference sequence). The CDR3 reads CSAADRENYGYTF.

This clonotype ranks as medium-sized in terms of frequency. Here the CDR3 reads CASSYGTGRASYEQYF. V gene TRBV6-5 combines with J gene TRBJ2-7; the TCRdb D gene call, TRBD1, has no DNA to confirm it. The germline gives CDR1 MNHEY, CDR2 SVGAGI. The CDR3 consists of 16 residues.

The rearrangement links TRBV6-2 or TRBV6-3 to TRBJ2-7. The CDR3 totals 12 residues. Germline V lookup: CDR1 MNHEY, CDR2 SVGEGT. CDR3 sequence reads: CASSQTSYEQYF.

By frequency, this clonotype registers medium-sized (0.01 to 0.1%). The V and J genes are TRBV6-1 and TRBJ1-4. The CDR3 length is 13 residues. From germline, CDR1 is MNHNS and CDR2 SASEGT. The CDR3 loop is CASQTTNNEKLFF.

Its frequency marks this clonotype as medium-sized (0.01 to 0.1%). The CDR3 spells CAIREASPSTDTQYF. The chain uses TRBV10-3 and TRBJ2-3. Germline CDR1 is ENHRY and CDR2 is SYGVKD. The CDR3 totals 15 residues.

V gene TRBV12-3 or TRBV12-4 combines with J gene TRBJ1-1. The CDR3 is 15 amino acids. The CDR3 sequence: CASSFGLDSGTEAFF.

Its frequency marks this clonotype as medium-sized. This rearrangement joins TRBV12-3 or TRBV12-4 to TRBJ1-1; checking the TCRdb D call of TRBD1 is not possible without DNA. This CDR3 has 14 amino acids. CDR3 loop: CASRYKGGITEAFF.